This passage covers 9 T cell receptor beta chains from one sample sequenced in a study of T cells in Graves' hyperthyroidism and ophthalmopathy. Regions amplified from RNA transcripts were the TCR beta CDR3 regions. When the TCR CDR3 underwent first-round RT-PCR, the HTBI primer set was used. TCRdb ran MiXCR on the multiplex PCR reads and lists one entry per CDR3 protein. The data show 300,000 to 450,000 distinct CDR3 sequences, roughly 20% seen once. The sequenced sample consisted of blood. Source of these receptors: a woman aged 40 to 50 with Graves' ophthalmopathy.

CDR3 in amino acids: CAWSGQGGGYTF. In nucleotides, the CDR3 is TGTGCCTGGAGTGGACAGGGGGGTGGCTACACCTTC. The gene calls are TRBV30 and TRBJ1-2, with 9 bases lining up with TRBD1. The germline CDR1 and CDR2 sequences are GTSNPN and SVGIG (reference sequence). The CDR3 runs to 12 residues. V was clipped by 1 base and J by 7 bases; unmatched bases: 1.

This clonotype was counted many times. CDR3 region: CASSLTLSNQPQHF. Here the CDR3 DNA reads TGTGCCAGCAGCCTGACACTTTCTAATCAGCCCCAGCATTTT. The chain couples TRBV12-3 or TRBV12-4 to TRBJ1-5; D is unresolved. V lost 6 bases to trimming and J lost 4 bases, with 13 bases between them. This CDR3 spans 14 amino acids.

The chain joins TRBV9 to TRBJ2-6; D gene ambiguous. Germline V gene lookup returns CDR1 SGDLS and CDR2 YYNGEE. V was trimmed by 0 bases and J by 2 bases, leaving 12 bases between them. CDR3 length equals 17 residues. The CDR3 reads CASSVGPRGPGANVLTF. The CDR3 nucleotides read TGTGCCAGCAGCGTAGGACCTCGAGGACCTGGGGCCAACGTCCTGACTTTC. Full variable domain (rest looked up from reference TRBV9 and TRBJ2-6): DSGVTQTPKHLITATGQRVTLRCSPRSGDLSVYWYQQSLDQGLQFLIQYYNGEERAKGNILERFSAQQFPDLHSELNLSSLELGDSALYFCASSVGPRGPGANVLTFGAGSRLTVL.

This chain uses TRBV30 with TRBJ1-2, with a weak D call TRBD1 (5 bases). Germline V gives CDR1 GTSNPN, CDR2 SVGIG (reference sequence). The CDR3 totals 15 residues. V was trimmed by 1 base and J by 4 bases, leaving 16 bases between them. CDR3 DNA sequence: TGTGCCTGGAGTGACGGGACGGCCTCTGGCTATGGCTACACCTTC. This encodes CAWSDGTASGYGYTF.

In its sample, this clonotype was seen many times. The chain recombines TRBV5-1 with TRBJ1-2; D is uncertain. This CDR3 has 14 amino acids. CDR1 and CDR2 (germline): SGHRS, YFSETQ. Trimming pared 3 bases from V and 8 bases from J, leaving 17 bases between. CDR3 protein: CASSSTTTLEGYTF. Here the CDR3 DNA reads TGCGCCAGCAGCTCAACTACTACTCTGGAGGGCTACACCTTC.

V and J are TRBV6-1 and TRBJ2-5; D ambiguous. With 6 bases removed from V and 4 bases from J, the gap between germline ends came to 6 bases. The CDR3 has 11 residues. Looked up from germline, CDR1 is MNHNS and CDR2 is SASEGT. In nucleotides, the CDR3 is TGTGCCAGCAGGAGAACAGAGACCCAGTACTTC. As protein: CASRRTETQYF.

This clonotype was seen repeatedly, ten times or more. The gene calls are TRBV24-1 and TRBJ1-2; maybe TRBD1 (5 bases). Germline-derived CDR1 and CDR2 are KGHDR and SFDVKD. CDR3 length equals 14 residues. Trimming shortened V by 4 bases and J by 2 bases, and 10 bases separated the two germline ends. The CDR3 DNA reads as TGTGCCACCAGTGACGACAACAGGAACTATGGCTACACCTTC. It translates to CATSDDNRNYGYTF.

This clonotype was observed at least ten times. CDR3 nucleotides: TGTGCCAGCAGCTCGATGGCGGGAAACACTGAAGCTTTCTTT. This codes for CASSSMAGNTEAFF. V is TRBV7-9 and J is TRBJ1-1; D is unresolved. V was clipped by 4 bases and J by 2 bases, with 11 bases between them. This CDR3 comprises 14 residues. The germline V gene has CDR1 SEHNR and CDR2 FQNEAQ (reference sequence).

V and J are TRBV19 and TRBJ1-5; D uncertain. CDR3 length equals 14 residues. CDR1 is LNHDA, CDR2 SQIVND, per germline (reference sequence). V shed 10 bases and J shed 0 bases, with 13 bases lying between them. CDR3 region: CATSVGDSNQPQHF. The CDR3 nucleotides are TGTGCCACCAGTGTTGGGGATAGCAATCAGCCCCAGCATTTT.